The clone carrying this TCR beta chain was seen a handful of times. The data are from a study of blood T cell repertoires in COVID-19. The wider study: There were acute and convalescent COVID-19 samples, and they came from the United States, Italy and Spain. PBMCs, B-cell-depleted T cells, or T cells provided the cDNA or gDNA that made up the material.

Germline V gene sequence: CDR1 LNHDA, CDR2 SQIVND (reference sequence). V was cut by 5 bases and J by 7 bases, with 17 bases left in between. CDR3 length equals 14 residues. In the source study's methods: Estimation of nucleated cell counts relied on the amplification of reference gene primers. The method was immunoSEQ multiplex PCR; TCRdb's version includes in-frame clones alone and lacks a portion of them. That table furnishes V, J and clone size, whereas the DNA furnished D and trimming. Of approximately 150,000 clones listed, under 85% are singletons. This clonotype was sampled from a human donor in a cohort sampled during active COVID-19. The specimen was peripheral blood. This chain links TRBV19 with TRBJ2-5; D is uncertain. The CDR3 reads CASSPAGYEGTQYF. CDR3 bases: TGTGCCAGTAGTCCGGCAGGATACGAAGGGACCCAGTACTTC.